This T cell receptor beta chain derives from a study of blood T cell repertoires in COVID-19. Background on the study: Samples of COVID-19 (acute and convalescent) were obtained from the United States, Italy and Spain. T cells, B-cell-depleted T cells, or PBMCs supplied cDNA or gDNA.

Original analysis: Amplified reference gene primers provided the basis for estimating nucleated cell counts. TCRdb keeps only in-frame clones here, not all; method: immunoSEQ multiplex PCR. The DNA gave D and trimming, while V, J and clone size come from that table. Among 200,000 to 250,000 clones listed, around 80% were seen once. This CDR3 is built from 14 residues. Germline CDR1 is SGHTA and CDR2 is FQGNSA. The J segment lost 5 bases and the V segment lost 3 bases, leaving 0 bases of the junction unmatched. J is TRBJ2-1 and V is TRBV7-2; TRBD2 agrees at 11 bases. The source material was peripheral blood. This receptor was taken from a man aged 45-65 years with active or convalescent COVID-19. The CDR3 loop is CASSLTSGNNEQFF. The CDR3 coding sequence is TGTGCCAGCAGCTTGACTAGCGGGAACAATGAGCAGTTCTTC.